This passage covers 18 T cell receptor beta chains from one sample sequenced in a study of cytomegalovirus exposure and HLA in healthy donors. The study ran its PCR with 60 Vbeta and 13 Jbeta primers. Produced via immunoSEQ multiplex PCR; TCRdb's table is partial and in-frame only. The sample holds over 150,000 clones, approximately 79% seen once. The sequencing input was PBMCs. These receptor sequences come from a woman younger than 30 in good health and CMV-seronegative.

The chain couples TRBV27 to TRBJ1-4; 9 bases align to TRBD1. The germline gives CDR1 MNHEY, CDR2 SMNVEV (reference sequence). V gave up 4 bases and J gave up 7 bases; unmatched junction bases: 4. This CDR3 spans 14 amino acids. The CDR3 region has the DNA TGTGCCAGCAGTTCTCGACAGGGGGGTGAAAAACTGTTTTTT. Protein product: CASSSRQGGEKLFF.

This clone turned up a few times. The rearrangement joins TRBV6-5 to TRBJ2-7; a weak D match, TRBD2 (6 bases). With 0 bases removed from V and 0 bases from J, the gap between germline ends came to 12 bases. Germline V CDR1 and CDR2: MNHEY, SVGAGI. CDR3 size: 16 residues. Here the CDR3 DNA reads TGTGCCAGCAGTTACTCGGGCAGGGAGGTCTCCTACGAGCAGTACTTC. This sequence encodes CASSYSGREVSYEQYF.

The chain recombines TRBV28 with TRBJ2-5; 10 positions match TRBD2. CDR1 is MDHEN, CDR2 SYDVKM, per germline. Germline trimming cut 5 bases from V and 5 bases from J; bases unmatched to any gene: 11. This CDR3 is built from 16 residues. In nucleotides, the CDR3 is TGTGCCAGCAGTCCCGGGACTAGCGATTCCGGGGAGACCCAGTACTTC. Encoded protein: CASSPGTSDSGETQYF.

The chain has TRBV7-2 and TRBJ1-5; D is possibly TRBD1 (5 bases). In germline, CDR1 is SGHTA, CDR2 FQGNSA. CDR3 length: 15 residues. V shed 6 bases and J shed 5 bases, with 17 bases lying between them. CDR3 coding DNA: TGTGCCAGCAGTCATGCGGGGGTACAGGATCAGCCCCAGCATTTT. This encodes CASSHAGVQDQPQHF.

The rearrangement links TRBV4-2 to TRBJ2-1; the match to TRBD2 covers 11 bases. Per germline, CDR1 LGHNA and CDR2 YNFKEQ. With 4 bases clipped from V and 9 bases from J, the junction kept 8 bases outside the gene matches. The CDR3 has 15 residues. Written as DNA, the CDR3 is TGTGCCAGCAGCCTGGGACTAGCGGCCCGACCTGAGCAGTTCTTC. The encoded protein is CASSLGLAARPEQFF.

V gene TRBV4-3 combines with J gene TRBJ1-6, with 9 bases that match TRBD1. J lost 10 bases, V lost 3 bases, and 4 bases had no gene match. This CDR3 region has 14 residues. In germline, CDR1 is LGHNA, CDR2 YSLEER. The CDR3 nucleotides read TGCGCCAGCAGCCACTGGACAGGGGAGTCACCCCTCCACTTT. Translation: CASSHWTGESPLHF.

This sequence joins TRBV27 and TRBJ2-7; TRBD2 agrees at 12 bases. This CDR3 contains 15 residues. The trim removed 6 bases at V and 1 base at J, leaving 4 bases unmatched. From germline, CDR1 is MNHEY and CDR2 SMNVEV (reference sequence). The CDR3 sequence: CASRILAGGSYEQYF. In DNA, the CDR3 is TGTGCCAGCAGAATACTAGCGGGAGGATCCTACGAGCAGTACTTC.

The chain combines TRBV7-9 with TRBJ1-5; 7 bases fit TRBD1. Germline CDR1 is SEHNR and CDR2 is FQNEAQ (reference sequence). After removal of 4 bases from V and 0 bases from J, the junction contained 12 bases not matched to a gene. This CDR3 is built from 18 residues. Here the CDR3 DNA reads TGTGCCAGCAGCTCAAACAGGGGATTCACTGATAGCAATCAGCCCCAGCATTTT. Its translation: CASSSNRGFTDSNQPQHF. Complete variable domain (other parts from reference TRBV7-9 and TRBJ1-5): DTGVSQNPRHKITKRGQNVTFRCDPISEHNRLYWYRQTLGQGPEFLTYFQNEAQLEKSRLLSDRFSAERPKGSFSTLEIQRTEQGDSAMYLCASSSNRGFTDSNQPQHFGDGTRLSIL.

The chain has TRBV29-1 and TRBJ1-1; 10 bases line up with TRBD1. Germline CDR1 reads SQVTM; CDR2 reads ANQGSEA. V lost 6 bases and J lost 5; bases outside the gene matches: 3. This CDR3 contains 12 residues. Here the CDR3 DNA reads TGCAGCGTCGGACAGGGGGGAACTGAAGCTTTCTTT. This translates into CSVGQGGTEAFF.

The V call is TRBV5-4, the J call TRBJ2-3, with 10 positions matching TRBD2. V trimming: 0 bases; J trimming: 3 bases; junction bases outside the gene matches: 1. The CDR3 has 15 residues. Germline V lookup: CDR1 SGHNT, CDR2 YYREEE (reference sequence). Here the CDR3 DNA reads TGTGCCAGCAGCTTGGCTAGCGGGAGAACAGATACGCAGTATTTT. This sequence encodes CASSLASGRTDTQYF.

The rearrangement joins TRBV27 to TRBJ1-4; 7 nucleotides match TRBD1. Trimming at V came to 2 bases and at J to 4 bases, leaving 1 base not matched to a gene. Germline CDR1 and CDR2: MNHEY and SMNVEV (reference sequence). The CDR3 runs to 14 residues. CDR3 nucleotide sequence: TGTGCCAGCAGTTTAAGGGGGCGTAATGAAAAACTGTTTTTT. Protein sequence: CASSLRGRNEKLFF.

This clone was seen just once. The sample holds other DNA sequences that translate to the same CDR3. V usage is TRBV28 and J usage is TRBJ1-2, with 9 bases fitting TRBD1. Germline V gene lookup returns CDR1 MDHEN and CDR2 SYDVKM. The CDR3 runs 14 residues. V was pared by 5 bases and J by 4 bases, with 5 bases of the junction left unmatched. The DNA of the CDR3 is TGTGCCAGCAGTCTACCGGGACAGGGCTATGGCTACACCTTC. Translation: CASSLPGQGYGYTF.

Written as DNA, the CDR3 is TGCGCCAGCGGGGGGATTGGGGAATCCGCGGGAAAAAACACTGAAGCTTTCTTT. Protein sequence: CASGGIGESAGKNTEAFF. The chain has TRBV5-1 and TRBJ1-1, with a possible D match to TRBD1 (5 bases). This CDR3 region has 18 residues. V lost 7 bases and J 2 bases, leaving 27 bases between the germline ends. Germline CDR1 and CDR2: SGHRS and YFSETQ.

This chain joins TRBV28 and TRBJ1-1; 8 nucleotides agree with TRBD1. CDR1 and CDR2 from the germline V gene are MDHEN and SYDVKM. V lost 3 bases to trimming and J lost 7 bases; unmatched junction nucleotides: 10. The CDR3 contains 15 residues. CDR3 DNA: TGTGCCAGCAGTTTTAGCAGGGGGCCTTTGGGTGAAGCTTTCTTT. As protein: CASSFSRGPLGEAFF.

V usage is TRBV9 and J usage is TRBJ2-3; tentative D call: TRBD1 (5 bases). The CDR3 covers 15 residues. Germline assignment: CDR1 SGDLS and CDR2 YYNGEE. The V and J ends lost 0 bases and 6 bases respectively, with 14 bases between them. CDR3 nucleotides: TGTGCCAGCAGCGTAGTCGGAACAGGCTGGGATACGCAGTATTTT. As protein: CASSVVGTGWDTQYF.

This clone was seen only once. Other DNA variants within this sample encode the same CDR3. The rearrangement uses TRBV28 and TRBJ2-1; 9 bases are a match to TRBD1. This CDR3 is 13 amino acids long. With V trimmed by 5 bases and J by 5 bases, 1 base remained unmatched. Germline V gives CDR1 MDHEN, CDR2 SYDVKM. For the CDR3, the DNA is TGTGCCAGCAGTCGGACAGGGGACAATGAGCAGTTCTTC. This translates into CASSRTGDNEQFF.

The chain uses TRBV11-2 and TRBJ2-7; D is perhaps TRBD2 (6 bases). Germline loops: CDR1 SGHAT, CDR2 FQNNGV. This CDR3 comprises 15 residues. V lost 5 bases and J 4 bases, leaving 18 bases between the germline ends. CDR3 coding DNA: TGTGCCAGCAGCCGTGGCGGGACGGCCCAATACGAGCAGTACTTC. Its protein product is CASSRGGTAQYEQYF.

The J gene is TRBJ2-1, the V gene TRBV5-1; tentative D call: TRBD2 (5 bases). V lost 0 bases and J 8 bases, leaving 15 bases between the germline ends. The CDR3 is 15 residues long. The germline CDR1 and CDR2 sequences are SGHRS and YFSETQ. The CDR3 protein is CASSLDPGKVDEQFF. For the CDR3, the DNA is TGCGCCAGCAGCTTGGATCCGGGAAAAGTTGATGAGCAGTTCTTC. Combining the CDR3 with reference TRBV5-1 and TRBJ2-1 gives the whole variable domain KAGVTQTPRYLIKTRGQQVTLSCSPISGHRSVSWYQQTPGQGLQFLFEYFSETQRNKGNFPGRFSGRQFSNSRSEMNVSTLELGDSALYLCASSLDPGKVDEQFFGPGTRLTVL.